This is a list of T cell receptor beta chains from one sample in a study of blood T cell repertoires in COVID-19. The method was immunoSEQ multiplex PCR; TCRdb's version includes in-frame clones alone and lacks a portion of them. The repertoire holds just under 150,000 clones, with around 86% as singletons. Material for sequencing was peripheral blood. These receptors came from a man aged 45 to 65 who had recovered from COVID-19. Each CDR3 is given with its conserved first and last residue. A D gene is named only where the DNA matches it firmly. Expanded clones get a size class; other rows say once, few or many, or leave the size out.

D,V,length,size,J,CDR3,DNA
TRBD1,TRBV9,18,.,TRBJ2-2,CASSVDWMGQGRMGELFF,TGTGCCAGCAGCGTAGATTGGATGGGACAGGGGAGGATGGGGGAGCTGTTTTTT
.,TRBV21-1,16,.,TRBJ1-3,CASSKEEGLSGNTIYF,TGTGCCAGCAGCAAAGAAGAGGGCCTATCTGGAAACACCATATATTTT
TRBD1,TRBV6-5,14,.,TRBJ1-4,CASSRQGKDEKLFF,TGTGCCAGCAGTCGACAGGGCAAAGATGAAAAACTGTTTTTT
.,TRBV5-4,15,.,TRBJ1-2,CASSLADSPYVGYTF,TGTGCCAGCAGCTTGGCGGACAGCCCCTATGTTGGCTACACCTTC
TRBD1,TRBV6-2/TRBV6-3,15,.,TRBJ1-5,CASSLTGGSNQPQHF,TGTGCCAGCAGTCTCACAGGGGGGAGCAATCAGCCCCAGCATTTT
.,TRBV11-2,15,.,TRBJ2-5,CASSLDYRFQETQYF,TGTGCCAGCAGCTTAGATTACAGGTTCCAGGAGACCCAGTACTTC
.,TRBV7-9,13,.,TRBJ1-5,CAGCSGGDQPQHF,TGTGCCGGATGCTCGGGGGGGGATCAGCCCCAGCATTTT
TRBD1,TRBV5-4,15,.,TRBJ1-2,CASTRDRGVDYGYTF,TGTGCCAGCACCAGAGACAGGGGCGTAGACTATGGCTACACCTTC
TRBD2,TRBV7-2,16,.,TRBJ2-1,CASSFLAGGRGNEQFF,TGTGCCAGCAGCTTCCTAGCGGGGGGCCGGGGCAATGAGCAGTTCTTC
.,TRBV10-2,14,.,TRBJ1-6,CASISSGKDSPLHF,TGCGCCAGCATTAGTTCAGGGAAGGATTCACCCCTCCACTTT
TRBD2,TRBV6-2/TRBV6-3,16,.,TRBJ2-2,CASSPGLAGRTGELFF,TGTGCCAGCAGCCCTGGACTAGCGGGGAGGACCGGGGAGCTGTTTTTT
TRBD1,TRBV3-1/TRBV3-2,11,.,TRBJ1-3,CASSHDRDRYF,TGTGCCAGCAGCCACGACCGGGACAGATATTTT
.,TRBV27,16,.,TRBJ1-6,CASSLSGYNYNSPLHF,TGTGCCAGCAGTCTCTCCGGGTATAACTATAATTCACCCCTCCACTTT
.,TRBV2,13,.,TRBJ1-1,CASTAGENTEAFF,TGTGCCAGCACGGCAGGGGAGAACACTGAAGCTTTCTTT
.,TRBV21-1,15,.,TRBJ1-1,CASSKVEVMNTEAFF,TGTGCCAGCAGCAAAGTTGAGGTTATGAACACTGAAGCTTTCTTT
TRBD1,TRBV5-1,18,.,TRBJ1-1,CASSLNPGQGRGNTEAFF,TGCGCCAGCAGCCTAAATCCGGGACAGGGGAGGGGGAACACTGAAGCTTTCTTT
TRBD1,TRBV5-6,17,.,TRBJ2-2,CASSPRMTGAPTGELFF,TGTGCCAGCAGCCCGCGGATGACAGGGGCCCCAACCGGGGAGCTGTTTTTT
.,TRBV9,15,.,TRBJ1-1,CASSVSPGPYTEAFF,TGTGCCAGCAGCGTATCTCCAGGGCCTTACACTGAAGCTTTCTTT
TRBD2,TRBV4-1,15,.,TRBJ2-1,CASSQDAGGYNEQFF,TGCGCCAGCAGCCAAGATGCGGGGGGCTACAATGAGCAGTTCTTC
TRBD1,TRBV6-5,13,.,TRBJ2-7,CASRRQGAYEQYF,TGTGCCAGCAGACGACAGGGGGCCTACGAGCAGTACTTC
.,TRBV2,13,.,TRBJ2-3,CASSQIGPDTQYF,TGTGCCAGCAGTCAAATTGGGCCAGATACGCAGTATTTT
.,TRBV18,15,once,TRBJ1-5,CASSPVGASNQPQHF,TGTGCCAGCTCACCCGTTGGGGCTAGCAATCAGCCCCAGCATTTT
TRBD2,TRBV7-8,17,once,TRBJ2-2,CASSPRTSGGSVGELFF,TGTGCCAGCAGCCCCCGGACTAGCGGGGGTTCCGTCGGGGAGCTGTTTTTT
.,TRBV27,16,.,TRBJ1-1,CASRVSRITRNTEAFF,TGTGCCAGCAGGGTCAGTAGGATAACTAGGAACACTGAAGCTTTCTTT
.,TRBV10-2,15,.,TRBJ1-4,CASSELGASEEKLFF,TGCGCCAGCAGTGAGCTGGGGGCGTCGGAGGAAAAACTGTTTTTT
.,TRBV11-2,17,.,TRBJ2-2,CASSRIPGTTNTGELFF,TGTGCCAGCAGCCGGATCCCCGGGACAACGAACACCGGGGAGCTGTTTTTT
.,TRBV6-5,15,.,TRBJ2-3,CASSYPSVGSGTQYF,TGTGCCAGCAGTTACCCGAGTGTAGGCTCGGGTACGCAGTATTTT
TRBD1,TRBV2,14,.,TRBJ1-1,CASSRTGKNTEAFF,TGTGCCAGCAGCCGGACAGGGAAGAACACTGAAGCTTTCTTT
TRBD1,TRBV20-1,13,.,TRBJ1-1,CSASLQGGAEAFF,TGCAGTGCTAGTCTACAGGGGGGGGCTGAAGCTTTCTTT
TRBD2,TRBV6-2/TRBV6-3,18,.,TRBJ2-6,CASSYSGSGISGANVLTF,TGTGCCAGCAGTTACTCGGGGAGCGGGATCTCTGGGGCCAACGTCCTGACTTTC
TRBD2,TRBV15,14,.,TRBJ2-7,CATKGRGVNDEQYF,TGTGCCACCAAAGGGCGGGGGGTGAACGACGAGCAGTACTTC
TRBD1,TRBV6-5,15,.,TRBJ2-7,CASSYSGQDSYEQYF,TGTGCCAGCAGTTACTCCGGACAGGACAGCTACGAGCAGTACTTC
TRBD1,TRBV4-1,17,few,TRBJ1-2,CASSQGDRASANYGYTF,TGCGCCAGCAGCCAAGGGGACAGGGCATCAGCTAACTATGGCTACACCTTC
.,TRBV6-5,13,.,TRBJ1-2,CASSFDRFYGYTF,TGTGCCAGCAGTTTCGACAGATTCTATGGCTACACCTTC
TRBD1,TRBV4-3,15,.,TRBJ1-1,CASSPDSGGNTEAFF,TGCGCCAGCAGCCCAGATTCAGGGGGCAACACTGAAGCTTTCTTT
.,TRBV14,11,.,TRBJ2-5,CASSVRETQYF,TGTGCCAGCAGCGTCAGGGAGACCCAGTACTTC
.,TRBV2,13,.,TRBJ1-1,CASRWRMNTEAFF,TGTGCCAGCAGGTGGAGGATGAACACTGAAGCTTTCTTT
TRBD1,TRBV9,16,.,TRBJ2-2,CASSMTGDPNTGELFF,TGTGCCAGCAGCATGACAGGGGACCCGAACACCGGGGAGCTGTTTTTT
.,TRBV4-1,15,.,TRBJ1-4,CASSQVGEGNEKLFF,TGCGCCAGCAGCCAGGTCGGGGAGGGAAATGAAAAACTGTTTTTT
TRBD1,TRBV29-1,15,.,TRBJ2-3,CSVAQTGGSTDTQYF,TGCAGCGTTGCTCAGACAGGGGGTAGCACAGATACGCAGTATTTT
.,TRBV7-6,15,.,TRBJ1-1,CASSLDRRMNTEAFF,TGTGCCAGCAGCTTAGACAGGCGGATGAACACTGAAGCTTTCTTT
TRBD1,TRBV7-9,17,many,TRBJ2-3,CASSYKTGIQTTDTQYF,TGTGCCAGCAGTTACAAGACAGGGATACAGACGACAGATACGCAGTATTTT
TRBD1,TRBV7-2,14,.,TRBJ1-2,CASSLPGQGTRYTF,TGTGCCAGCAGCTTGCCGGGACAGGGGACGCGCTACACCTTC
TRBD1,TRBV25-1,16,.,TRBJ1-4,CASSEPTGGASEKLFF,TGTGCCAGCAGTGAACCAACAGGGGGCGCGTCTGAAAAACTGTTTTTT
TRBD2,TRBV7-2,18,.,TRBJ2-2,CASSLAPPSGGGTGELFF,TGTGCCAGCAGCTTAGCTCCTCCTAGCGGGGGCGGCACCGGGGAGCTGTTTTTT
.,TRBV4-1,14,.,TRBJ1-6,CASSQVPGNSPLHF,TGCGCCAGCAGCCAAGTTCCCGGGAATTCACCCCTCCACTTT
.,TRBV29-1,12,few,TRBJ1-5,CSVRGVDQPQHF,TGCAGCGTTAGAGGAGTGGATCAGCCCCAGCATTTT
TRBD1,TRBV12-3/TRBV12-4,13,.,TRBJ1-2,CASSIGTGGGYTF,TGTGCCAGCAGTATCGGGACAGGGGGCGGCTACACCTTC
.,TRBV30,14,.,TRBJ2-3,CACRQGWATDTQYF,TGTGCCTGCCGGCAGGGGTGGGCAACGGATACGCAGTATTTT
.,TRBV12-3/TRBV12-4,13,.,TRBJ2-2,CASSPVNAGELFF,TGTGCCAGCAGTCCAGTTAATGCCGGGGAGCTGTTTTTT
TRBD2,TRBV3-1/TRBV3-2,19,.,TRBJ2-5,CASSSTTSGVTSGWGSQYF,TGTGCCAGCAGCTCTACGACTAGCGGGGTGACAAGTGGGTGGGGGTCCCAGTACTTC
.,TRBV7-9,13,.,TRBJ1-2,CASSLAGGYGYTF,TGTGCCAGCAGCTTAGCAGGGGGCTATGGCTACACCTTC
.,TRBV5-1,14,.,TRBJ2-1,CASSLDGQGNEQFF,TGCGCCAGCAGCTTGGATGGGCAGGGGAATGAGCAGTTCTTC
.,TRBV3-1/TRBV3-2,16,.,TRBJ1-3,CASSQDLLSSGNTIYF,TGTGCCAGCAGCCAAGATCTTCTGAGCTCTGGAAACACCATATATTTT
TRBD1,TRBV3-1/TRBV3-2,17,.,TRBJ1-1,CASSQGAGTGGFFATFF,TGTGCCAGCAGCCAAGGGGCCGGGACAGGGGGTTTCTTTGCAACTTTCTTT
TRBD2,TRBV13,16,.,TRBJ2-1,CASSFRLAGGYNEQFF,TGTGCCAGCAGCTTCCGACTAGCGGGGGGGTACAATGAGCAGTTCTTC
.,TRBV2,15,.,TRBJ1-3,CASSERRGSGNTIYF,TGTGCCAGCAGTGAAAGAAGGGGGTCTGGAAACACCATATATTTT
TRBD2,TRBV19,14,.,TRBJ2-5,CASANSGGAQTQYF,TGTGCCAGCGCGAATAGCGGGGGGGCTCAGACCCAGTACTTC
.,TRBV6-5,15,.,TRBJ1-1,CASRLGTTRGTEAFF,TGTGCCAGCAGGCTCGGGACTACTCGCGGCACTGAAGCTTTCTTT
.,TRBV5-5,15,.,TRBJ2-3,CASSLRRGSTDTQYF,TGTGCCAGCAGCTTGCGCAGGGGAAGCACAGATACGCAGTATTTT